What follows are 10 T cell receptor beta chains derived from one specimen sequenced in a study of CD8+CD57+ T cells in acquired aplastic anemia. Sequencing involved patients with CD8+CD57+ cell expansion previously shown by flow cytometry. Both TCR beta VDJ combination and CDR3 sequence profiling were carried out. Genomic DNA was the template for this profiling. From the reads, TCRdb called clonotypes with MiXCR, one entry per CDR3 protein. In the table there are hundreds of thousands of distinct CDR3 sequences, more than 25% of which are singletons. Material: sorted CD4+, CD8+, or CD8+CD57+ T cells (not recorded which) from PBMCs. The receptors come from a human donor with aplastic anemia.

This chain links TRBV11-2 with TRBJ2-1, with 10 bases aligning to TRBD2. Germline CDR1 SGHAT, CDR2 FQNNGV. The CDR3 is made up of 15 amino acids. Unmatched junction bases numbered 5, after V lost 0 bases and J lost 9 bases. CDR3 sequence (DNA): TGTGCCAGCAGCTTAGAGCTAGCGGGGGTACCTGAGCAGTTCTTC. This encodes CASSLELAGVPEQFF.

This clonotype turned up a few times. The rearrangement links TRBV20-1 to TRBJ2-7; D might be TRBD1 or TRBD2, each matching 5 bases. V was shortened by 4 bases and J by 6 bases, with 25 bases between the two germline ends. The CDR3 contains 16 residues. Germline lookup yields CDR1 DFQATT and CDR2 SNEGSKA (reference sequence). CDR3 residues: CSAIRPGAGSFGEQYF. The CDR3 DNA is TGCAGTGCTATCCGCCCCGGGGCAGGGTCTTTTGGCGAGCAGTACTTC.

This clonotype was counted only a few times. DNA for the CDR3: TGTGCCAGCAGTTACGGCAGAGCCTACGAGCAGTACTTC. Protein product: CASSYGRAYEQYF. This rearrangement joins TRBV6-2 or TRBV6-3 to TRBJ2-7; D is undetermined. The V end was cut by 2 bases, the J end by 2 bases, with 7 bases between. The CDR3 has 13 amino acids. Germline assignment: CDR1 MNHEY and CDR2 SVGEGT.

CDR3 loop: CSARDRPGFQETQYF. DNA for the CDR3: TGCAGTGCTAGAGATCGCCCTGGGTTCCAAGAGACCCAGTACTTC. The chain combines TRBV20-1 with TRBJ2-5, with no clear D. The germline CDR1 and CDR2 sequences are DFQATT and SNEGSKA (reference sequence). V was pared by 0 bases and J by 1 base, with 12 bases between. This CDR3 spans 15 amino acids.

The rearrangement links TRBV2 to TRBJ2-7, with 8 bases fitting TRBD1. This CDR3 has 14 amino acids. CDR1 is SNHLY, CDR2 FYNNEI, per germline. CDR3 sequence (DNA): TGTGCTAGACCTTATCGGGACAGGTTCCGCGAGCAGTACTTC. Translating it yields CARPYRDRFREQYF.

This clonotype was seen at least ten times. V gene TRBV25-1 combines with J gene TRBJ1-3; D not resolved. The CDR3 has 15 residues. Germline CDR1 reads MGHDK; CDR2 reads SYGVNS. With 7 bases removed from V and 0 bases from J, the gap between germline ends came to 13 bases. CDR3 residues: CASKYGNPSGNTIYF. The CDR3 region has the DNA TGTGCCAGCAAGTACGGAAACCCCTCTGGAAACACCATATATTTT.

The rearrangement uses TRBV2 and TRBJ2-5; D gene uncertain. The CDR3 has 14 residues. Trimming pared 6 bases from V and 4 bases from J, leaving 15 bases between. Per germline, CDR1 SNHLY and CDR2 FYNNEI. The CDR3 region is CASSQVHTPETQYF. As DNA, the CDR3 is TGTGCCAGCAGCCAAGTCCACACTCCAGAGACCCAGTACTTC.

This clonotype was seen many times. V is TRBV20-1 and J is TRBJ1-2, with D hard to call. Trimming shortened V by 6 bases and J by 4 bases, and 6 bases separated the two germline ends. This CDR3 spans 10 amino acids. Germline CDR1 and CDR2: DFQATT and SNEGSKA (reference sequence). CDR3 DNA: TGCAGTGCAAGGACCTATGGCTACACCTTC. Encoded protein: CSARTYGYTF.

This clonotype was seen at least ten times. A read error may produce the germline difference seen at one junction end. The CDR3 region is CSARGGGAANSPLHF. CDR3 nucleotides: TGCAGTGCCAGAGGCGGGGGCGCCGCTAATTCACCCCTCCACTTT. The V call is TRBV20-1, the J call TRBJ1-6, with a possible D match to TRBD1 (6 bases). Germline V gene data show CDR1 as DFQATT and CDR2 as SNEGSKA (reference sequence). The CDR3 is made up of 15 amino acids.

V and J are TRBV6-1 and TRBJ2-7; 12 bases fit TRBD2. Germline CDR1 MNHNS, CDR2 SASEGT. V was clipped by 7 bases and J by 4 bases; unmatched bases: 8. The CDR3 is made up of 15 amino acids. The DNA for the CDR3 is TGTGCCAGCACCCGCTCGACTAGCGGGGGTTACGAGCAGTACTTC. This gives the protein CASTRSTSGGYEQYF.